The TCR beta chain under discussion was sequenced for a study of vaccination and CD4 T cells after COVID-19. Study in general: All convalescent patients were nasal swab PCR positive for SARS-CoV-2; 9 or 10 had mild and one severe disease. Post-COVID specimens were obtained a median approximately 95 days after diagnosis (range 35 to 161). The peptides that stimulated the cells were overlapping spike peptides from SARS-CoV-2, HCoV-NL63, HCoV-OC43 and HCoV-229E.

In regard to this clonotype: Its antigen is not identified.

Sample time point: late sampling 161 to 241 days after vaccination in a few convalescent patients. As to treatment: roughly ten-day PBMC culture with coronavirus spike peptide pools or control peptides (ViraFEST assay). An Oncomine TCR Beta short-read assay was used to sequence the DNA from cultured CD4+ T cells. TCRdb reprocessed the PCR reads with MiXCR, giving one entry per CDR3 protein. There are around 25,000 distinct CDR3 sequences in the sample; about 29% occur only once, and roughly 3% lies in the top ten. Germline V gene lookup returns CDR1 SGHTA and CDR2 FQGNSA. The CDR3 has 14 amino acids. Trimming shortened V by 7 bases and J by 2 bases, and 14 bases separated the two germline ends.

This rearrangement joins TRBV7-2 to TRBJ2-5; D possibly corresponds to TRBD1 (6 bases). The sequence came from a human donor who had recovered from COVID-19. The sequencing here drew on CD4+ T cells from blood, cultured in vitro, taken about 7 months after SARS-CoV-2 vaccination. CDR3 coding DNA: TGTGCCAGCACCACGCGGACAGCTCAAGAGACCCAGTACTTC. This encodes CASTTRTAQETQYF.